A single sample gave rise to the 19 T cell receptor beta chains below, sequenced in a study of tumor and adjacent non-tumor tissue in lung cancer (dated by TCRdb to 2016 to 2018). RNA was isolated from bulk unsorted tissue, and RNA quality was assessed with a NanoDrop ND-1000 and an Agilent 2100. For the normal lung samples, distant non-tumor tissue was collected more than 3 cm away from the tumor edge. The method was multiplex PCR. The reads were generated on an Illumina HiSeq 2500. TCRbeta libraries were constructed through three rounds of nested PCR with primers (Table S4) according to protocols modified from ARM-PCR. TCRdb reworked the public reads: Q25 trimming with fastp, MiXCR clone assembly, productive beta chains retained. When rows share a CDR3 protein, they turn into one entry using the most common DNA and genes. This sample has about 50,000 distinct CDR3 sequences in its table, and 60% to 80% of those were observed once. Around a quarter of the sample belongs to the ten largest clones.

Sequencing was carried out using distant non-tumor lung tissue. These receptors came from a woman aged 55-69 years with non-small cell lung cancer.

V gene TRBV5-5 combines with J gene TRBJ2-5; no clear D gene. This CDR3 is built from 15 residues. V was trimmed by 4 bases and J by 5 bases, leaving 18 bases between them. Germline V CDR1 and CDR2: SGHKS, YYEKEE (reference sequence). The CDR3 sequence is CASSLRQGKMETQYF. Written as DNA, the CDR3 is TGTGCCAGCAGCCTCAGACAAGGGAAAATGGAGACCCAGTACTTC.

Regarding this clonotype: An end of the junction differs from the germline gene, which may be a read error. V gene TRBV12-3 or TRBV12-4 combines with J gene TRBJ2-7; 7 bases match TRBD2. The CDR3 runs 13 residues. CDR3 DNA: TGTGCCAGCCTTGGGGGGGGACCCTACGAACAGCACTTC. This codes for CASLGGGPYEQHF.

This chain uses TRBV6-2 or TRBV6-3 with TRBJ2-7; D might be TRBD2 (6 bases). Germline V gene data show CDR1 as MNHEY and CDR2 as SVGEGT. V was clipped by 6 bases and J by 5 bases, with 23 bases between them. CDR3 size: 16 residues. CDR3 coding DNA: TGTGCCAGCAGCTCTCCAACTAGCAGGAGATTTCACGAGCAGTACTTC. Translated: CASSSPTSRRFHEQYF.

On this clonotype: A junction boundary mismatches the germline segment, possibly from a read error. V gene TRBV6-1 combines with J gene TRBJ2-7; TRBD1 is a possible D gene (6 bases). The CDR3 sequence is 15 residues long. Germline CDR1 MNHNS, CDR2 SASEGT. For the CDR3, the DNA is TGTGCCAGCCGTGCGGAAGGGGGACGGCAATACGAGGAGTATTTC. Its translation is CASRAEGGRQYEEYF.

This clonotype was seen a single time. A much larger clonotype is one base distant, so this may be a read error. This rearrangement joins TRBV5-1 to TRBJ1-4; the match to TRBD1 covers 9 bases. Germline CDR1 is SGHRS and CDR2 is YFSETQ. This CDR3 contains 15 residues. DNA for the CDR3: TGCGCCAGCAGCGAGAACACAGGGGGCGGTGAAAACCTGTTTTTT. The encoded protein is CASSENTGGGENLFF. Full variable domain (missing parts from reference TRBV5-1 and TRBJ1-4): KAGVTQTPRYLIKTRGQQVTLSCSPISGHRSVSWYQQTPGQGLQFLFEYFSETQRNKGNFPGRFSGRQFSNSRSEMNVSTLELGDSALYLCASSENTGGGENLFFGSGTQLSVL.

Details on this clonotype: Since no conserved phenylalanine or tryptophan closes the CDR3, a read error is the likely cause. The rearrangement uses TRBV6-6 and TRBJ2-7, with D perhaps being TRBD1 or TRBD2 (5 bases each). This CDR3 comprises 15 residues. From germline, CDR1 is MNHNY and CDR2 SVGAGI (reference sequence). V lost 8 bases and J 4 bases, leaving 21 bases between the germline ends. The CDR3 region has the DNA TGTGCCAGCTGTCGCCAGACAAGGGGAGATTACGAGCAGTACTTA. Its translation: CASCRQTRGDYEQYL.

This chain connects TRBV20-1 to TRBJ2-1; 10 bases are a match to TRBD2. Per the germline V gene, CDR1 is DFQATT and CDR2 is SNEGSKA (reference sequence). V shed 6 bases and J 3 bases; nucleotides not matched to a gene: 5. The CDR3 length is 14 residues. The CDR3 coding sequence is TGCAGTGCAGTAGCGGGAGGTTTCTACAATGAGCAGTTCTTC. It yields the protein CSAVAGGFYNEQFF.

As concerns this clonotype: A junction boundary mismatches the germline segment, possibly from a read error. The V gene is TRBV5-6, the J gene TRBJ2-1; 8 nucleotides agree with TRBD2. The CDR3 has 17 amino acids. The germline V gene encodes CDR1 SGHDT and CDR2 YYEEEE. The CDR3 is CASSLLSNGGAWNEQFF. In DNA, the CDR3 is TGTGCCAGCAGCTTGTTATCCAACGGGGGGGCGTGGAACGAGCAGTTCTTT.

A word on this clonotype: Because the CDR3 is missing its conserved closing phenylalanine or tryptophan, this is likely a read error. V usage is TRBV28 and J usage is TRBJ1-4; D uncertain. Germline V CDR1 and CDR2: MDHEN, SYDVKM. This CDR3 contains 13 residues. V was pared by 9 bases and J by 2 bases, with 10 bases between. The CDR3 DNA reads TGTGCCAGTCAAGGAAGGACTAATGAAAAACTGTTTTTA. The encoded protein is CASQGRTNEKLFL.

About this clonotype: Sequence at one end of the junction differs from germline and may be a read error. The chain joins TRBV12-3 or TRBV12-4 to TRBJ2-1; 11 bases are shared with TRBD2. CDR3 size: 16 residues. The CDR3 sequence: CASSSLAGGHYNEQLF. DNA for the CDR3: TGTGCCAGCAGTTCCCTAGCGGGAGGACATTACAATGAGCAGCTCTTC.

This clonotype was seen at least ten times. CDR3 in amino acids: CASSPSRAGGLGGYTF. The CDR3 nucleotides are TGCGCCAGCAGCCCCAGCAGGGCAGGGGGCTTAGGTGGCTACACCTTC. The rearrangement uses TRBV4-1 and TRBJ1-2, with 8 bases aligning to TRBD1. The CDR3 runs 16 residues. Germline assignment: CDR1 MGHRA and CDR2 YSYEKL. V shed 4 bases and J 7 bases; nucleotides not matched to a gene: 14.

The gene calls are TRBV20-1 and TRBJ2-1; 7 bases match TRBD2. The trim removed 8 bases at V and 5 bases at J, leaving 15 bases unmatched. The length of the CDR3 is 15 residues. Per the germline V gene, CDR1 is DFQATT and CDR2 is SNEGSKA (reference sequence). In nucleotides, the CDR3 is TGCAGTACTGAGCAGACCGGGAGGACCGACAATGAGCAGTTCTTC. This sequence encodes CSTEQTGRTDNEQFF.

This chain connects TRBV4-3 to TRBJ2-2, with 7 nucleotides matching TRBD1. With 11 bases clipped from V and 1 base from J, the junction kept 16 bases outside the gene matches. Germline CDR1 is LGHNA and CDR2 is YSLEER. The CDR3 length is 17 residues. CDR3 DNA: TGCGCCGGCATCCAGGGTACAGGGGAAATGAACACCGGGGAGCTGTTTTTT. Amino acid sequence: CAGIQGTGEMNTGELFF.

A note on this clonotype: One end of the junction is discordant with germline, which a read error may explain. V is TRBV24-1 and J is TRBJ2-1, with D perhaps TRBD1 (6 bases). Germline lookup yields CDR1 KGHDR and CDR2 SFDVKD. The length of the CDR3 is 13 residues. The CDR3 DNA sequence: TGTGCCACCAGTTACAGGGTTACGAATGAGCACCTCTTC. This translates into CATSYRVTNEHLF.

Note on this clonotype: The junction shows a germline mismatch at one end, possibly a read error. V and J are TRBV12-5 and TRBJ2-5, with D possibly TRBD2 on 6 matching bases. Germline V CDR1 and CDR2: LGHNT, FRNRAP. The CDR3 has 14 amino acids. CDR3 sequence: CACGLGPTGGTQYF. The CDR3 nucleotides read TGTGCTTGTGGTTTGGGGCCTACCGGGGGGACCCAGTACTTC.

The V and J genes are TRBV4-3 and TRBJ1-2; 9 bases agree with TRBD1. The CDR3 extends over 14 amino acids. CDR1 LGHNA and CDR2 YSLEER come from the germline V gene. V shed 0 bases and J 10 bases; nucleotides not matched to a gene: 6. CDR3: CASSQDGTGSDYTF. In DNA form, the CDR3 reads TGCGCCAGCAGCCAAGACGGGACAGGGAGTGACTACACCTTC.

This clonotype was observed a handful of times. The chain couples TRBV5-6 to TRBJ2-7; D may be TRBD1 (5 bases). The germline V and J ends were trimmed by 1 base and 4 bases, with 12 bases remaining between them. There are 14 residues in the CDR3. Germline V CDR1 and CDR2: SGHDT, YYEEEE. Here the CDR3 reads CASSLPDGAYEQYF. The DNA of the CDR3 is TGTGCCAGCAGCTTGCCAGATGGGGCATACGAGCAGTACTTC.

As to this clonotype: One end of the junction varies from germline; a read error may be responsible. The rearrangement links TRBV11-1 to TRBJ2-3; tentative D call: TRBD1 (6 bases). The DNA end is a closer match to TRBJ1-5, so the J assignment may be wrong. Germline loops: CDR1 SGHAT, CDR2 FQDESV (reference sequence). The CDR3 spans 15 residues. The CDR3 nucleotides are TGTGTCAGCGGGGGCCAGTTCTCTAGTACAGATACGCAGCATTTT. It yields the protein CVSGGQFSSTDTQHF.

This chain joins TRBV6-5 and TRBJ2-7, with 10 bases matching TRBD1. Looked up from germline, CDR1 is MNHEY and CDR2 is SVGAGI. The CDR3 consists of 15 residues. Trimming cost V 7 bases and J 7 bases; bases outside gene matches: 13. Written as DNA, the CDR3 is TGTGCCAGCAAGAACACCGCGACAGGGGGCTATGAGCAGTACTTC. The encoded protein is CASKNTATGGYEQYF.